The T cell receptor (beta chain) described here comes from a study of immune heterogeneity within non-small cell lung tumors. Deletions cut 6 bases from V and 2 bases from J, with 14 bases between. Germline V CDR1 and CDR2: MNHNS, SASEGT. The CDR3 has 15 amino acids. Each sample used approximately 590 ng of genomic DNA from bulk tumor tissue. From each primary tumor, several far-apart biopsies were obtained during surgery. Each patient presented with untreated, newly diagnosed non-small cell lung cancer and received curative surgery. Donors comprised surgical patients with newly diagnosed non-small cell lung cancer, operated on with curative intent. For the TCR beta CDR3, multiplex PCR with 32 V and 13 J primers performed the amplification. MiXCR, applied by TCRdb to the multiplex PCR reads, yields one record per CDR3 protein. The table includes around 15,000 distinct CDR3 sequences, under 35% detected once.

V usage is TRBV6-1 and J usage is TRBJ2-4; D not certain. Sequences were obtained from lung tumor tissue. The origin of this receptor is a woman between 45 and 60 years old with non-small cell lung cancer. CDR3 protein: CASRPGFNPKNIQYF. DNA for the CDR3: TGTGCCAGCAGGCCGGGTTTCAACCCCAAAAACATTCAGTACTTC.